This section outlines one T cell receptor (beta chain) sequence together with its context. The table came from immunoSEQ multiplex PCR; TCRdb's copy has only in-frame clones and leaves some out. The sample lists about 70,000 clones, more than 75% occurring once. The source of the sample is a study of blood T cell repertoires in COVID-19. About the research overall: The cDNA or gDNA used as material had been derived from T cells, B-cell-depleted T cells, or PBMCs.

The length of the CDR3 is 14 residues. Per germline, CDR1 SGHDN and CDR2 FVKESK. The junction had 5 bases not matched to a gene; V was cut back by 4 bases and J by 9 bases. The sequenced sample consisted of peripheral blood. This sequence joins TRBV14 and TRBJ1-6, with 8 positions matching TRBD1. The TCR sequence derives from a human donor in a cohort sampled during active COVID-19. Here the CDR3 DNA reads TGTGCCAGCAGCCCCCCAGGGGGCGGTTCACCCCTCCACTTT. Translation gives CASSPPGGGSPLHF. Filled out from reference TRBV14 and TRBJ1-6, the complete variable domain reads EAGVTQFPSHSVIEKGQTVTLRCDPISGHDNLYWYRRVMGKEIKFLLHFVKESKQDESGMPNNRFLAERTGGTYSTLKVQPAELEDSGVYFCASSPPGGGSPLHFGNGTRLTVT.